This TCR beta chain was observed in a study of T cell responses to AZD1222 COVID-19 vaccine. Study-wide points: Donors skewed white British and female; clonal diversity was possibly underestimated.

Only in-frame clones appear in the TCRdb table, and some are missing; sequencing was by immunoSEQ multiplex PCR. The top ten clones hold 6.5% to 10% of a sample with 85,000 to 120,000 clones, around 91% of them seen once. The ends were cut back, 1 base at V and 3 bases at J, with 7 bases in the middle. This CDR3 spans 14 amino acids. Germline CDR1 reads MNHEY; CDR2 reads SVGEGT. A word on this clone: Its antigen remains unknown.

This sequence joins TRBV6-2 or TRBV6-3 and TRBJ1-5, with no clear D. This specimen was peripheral blood, taken 28 days after the second AZD1222 dose. This TCR derives from an adult who received the AZD1222 COVID-19 vaccine. CDR3 bases: TGTGCCAGCAGTTACTGGCCCCTCAATCAGCCCCAGCATTTT. Translating it yields CASSYWPLNQPQHF.